This TCR beta chain is drawn from a study of Ad26.COV2.S vaccination and SARS-CoV-2 variants. Only in-frame clones appear in the TCRdb table, and some are missing; sequencing was by immunoSEQ multiplex PCR. The table includes approximately 410,000 clones, 88% detected once. The CDR3 runs to 15 residues. Per the germline V gene, CDR1 is SNHLY and CDR2 is FYNNEI. V lost 4 bases, J lost 7 bases, and 16 bases lay in between. Treatment described: roughly 19 received Ad26.COV2.S at low or high dose, single or two shots; several received placebo; per-sample allocation not given. Day 63 after the first vaccine or placebo injection was the time point for sampling. Regarding the study as a whole: Possibly, TCR breadth and depth analyses underestimated total T cell responses.

On this clone itself: Its antigen is undetermined.

The receptor was derived from a person aged 18-60 years who received the Ad26.COV2.S COVID-19 vaccine or a placebo. This chain links TRBV2 with TRBJ1-4; TRBD1 might be the D (6 bases). Sequencing used peripheral blood, obtained in a trial of Ad26.COV2.S vaccine versus placebo. Here the CDR3 DNA reads TGTGCCAGCAGTGTTAACAGGGCCGTTGCTGAAAAACTGTTTTTT. Encoded protein: CASSVNRAVAEKLFF.